Each of the 7 T cell receptor beta chains below was sequenced from the same sample in a study of blood T cell repertoires in COVID-19. Assay used: immunoSEQ multiplex PCR; TCRdb lists only in-frame clones, some missing. There are under 250,000 clones in the sample; 70% to 90% occur only once, and about 10% lies in the top ten. Sequenced input: PBMCs or T cells enriched from blood (not recorded which). These receptors were collected from a man in his thirties or forties who had recovered from COVID-19.

The chain recombines TRBV12-3 or TRBV12-4 with TRBJ1-5; D is uncertain. The CDR3 totals 13 residues. V lost 3 bases and J lost 5, with 8 bases in between. The CDR3 region is CASSLSRDQPQHF. For the CDR3, the DNA is TGTGCCAGCAGTTTGAGTCGGGATCAGCCCCAGCATTTT.

This chain connects TRBV10-3 to TRBJ1-4; maybe TRBD1 (5 bases). Germline V CDR1 and CDR2: ENHRY, SYGVKD. CDR3 length equals 15 residues. V was shortened by 2 bases and J by 0 bases, with 7 bases between the two germline ends. The CDR3 region has the DNA TGTGCCATCAGTGAGGGACAACCAACTAATGAAAAACTGTTTTTT. Encoded protein: CAISEGQPTNEKLFF.

The V gene is TRBV6-5, the J gene TRBJ1-1, with 7 bases identical to TRBD1. The germline CDR1 and CDR2 sequences are MNHEY and SVGAGI. The trim removed 7 bases at V and 1 base at J, leaving 6 bases unmatched. This CDR3 is built from 14 residues. The CDR3 is CASTMGQSNTEAFF. CDR3 nucleotides: TGTGCCAGCACCATGGGACAGTCGAACACTGAAGCTTTCTTT.

The chain uses TRBV10-1 and TRBJ2-7, with TRBD2 identical over 12 bases. The CDR3 sequence is 15 residues long. Trimming removed 5 bases from V and 5 bases from J; junction bases left unmatched: 7. The germline V gene encodes CDR1 WNHNN and CDR2 SYGVQD (reference sequence). CDR3 in amino acids: CASSQGLAGNNEQYF. The CDR3 DNA reads as TGCGCCAGCAGTCAAGGACTAGCGGGAAACAACGAGCAGTACTTC.

The chain has TRBV2 and TRBJ2-2; D unresolved. This CDR3 has 13 amino acids. Trimming pared 7 bases from V and 4 bases from J, leaving 10 bases between. Germline assignment: CDR1 SNHLY and CDR2 FYNNEI. The CDR3 here is CASTVVPTGELFF. The CDR3 DNA is TGTGCCAGCACAGTCGTACCCACCGGGGAGCTGTTTTTT.

The V and J genes are TRBV7-2 and TRBJ2-1; D is possibly TRBD1 (7 bases). CDR3 size: 16 residues. With 6 bases removed from V and 6 bases from J, the gap between germline ends came to 21 bases. Germline V gene data show CDR1 as SGHTA and CDR2 as FQGNSA. The DNA of the CDR3 is TGTGCCAGCAGGGGAGGAGGGGGCCCTTTTTTCAATGAGCAGTTCTTC. Encoded protein: CASRGGGGPFFNEQFF.

The chain couples TRBV7-9 to TRBJ1-4; 9 bases map to TRBD1. Germline V CDR1 and CDR2: SEHNR, FQNEAQ (reference sequence). Unmatched junction bases numbered 5, after V lost 1 base and J lost 8 bases. The CDR3 extends over 15 amino acids. The DNA of the CDR3 is TGTGCCAGCAGCTTAGGGACAGGGGCTGGGGAAAAACTGTTTTTT. This translates into CASSLGTGAGEKLFF. The variable domain in full, with the rest retrieved from reference TRBV7-9 and TRBJ1-4, is DTGVSQNPRHKITKRGQNVTFRCDPISEHNRLYWYRQTLGQGPEFLTYFQNEAQLEKSRLLSDRFSAERPKGSFSTLEIQRTEQGDSAMYLCASSLGTGAGEKLFFGSGTQLSVL.